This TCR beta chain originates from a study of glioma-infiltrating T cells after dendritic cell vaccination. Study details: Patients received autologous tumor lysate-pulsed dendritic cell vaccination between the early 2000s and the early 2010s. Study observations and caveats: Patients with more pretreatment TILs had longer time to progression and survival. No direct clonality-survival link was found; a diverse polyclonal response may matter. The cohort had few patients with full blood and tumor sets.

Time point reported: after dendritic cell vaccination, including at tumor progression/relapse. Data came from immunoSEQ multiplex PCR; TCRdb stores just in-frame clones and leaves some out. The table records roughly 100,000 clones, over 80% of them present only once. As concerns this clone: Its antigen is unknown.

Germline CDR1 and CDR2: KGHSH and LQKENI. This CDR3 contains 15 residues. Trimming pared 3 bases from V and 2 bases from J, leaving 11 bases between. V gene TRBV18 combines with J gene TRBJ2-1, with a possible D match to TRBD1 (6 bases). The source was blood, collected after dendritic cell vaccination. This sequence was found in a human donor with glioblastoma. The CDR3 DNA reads TGTGCCAGCTCACCTCTAGGGGACACCTACAATGAGCAGTTCTTC. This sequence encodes CASSPLGDTYNEQFF.